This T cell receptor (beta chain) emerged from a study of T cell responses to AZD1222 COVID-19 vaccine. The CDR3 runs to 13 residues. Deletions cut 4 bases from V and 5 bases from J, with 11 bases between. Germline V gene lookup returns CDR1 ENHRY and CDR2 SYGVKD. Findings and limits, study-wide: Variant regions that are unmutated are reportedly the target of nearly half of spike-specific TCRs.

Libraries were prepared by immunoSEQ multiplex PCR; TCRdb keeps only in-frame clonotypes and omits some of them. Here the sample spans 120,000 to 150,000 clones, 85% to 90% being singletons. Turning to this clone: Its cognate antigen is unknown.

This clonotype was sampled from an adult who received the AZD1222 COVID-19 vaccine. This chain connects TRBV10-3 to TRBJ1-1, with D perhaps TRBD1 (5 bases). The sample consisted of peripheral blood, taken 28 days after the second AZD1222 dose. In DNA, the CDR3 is TGTGCCATCAGTGCCTCTAGGGGAACTGAAGCTTTCTTT. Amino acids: CAISASRGTEAFF.